This TCR beta chain was identified in a study of technical replicates of blood from a handful of donors. V was shortened by 7 bases and J by 3 bases, with 16 bases between the two germline ends. The CDR3 consists of 14 residues. Germline CDR1 and CDR2: SGHNT and YYREEE (reference sequence). Generated by immunoSEQ multiplex PCR, the TCRdb table keeps only in-frame clones and is missing some. The table records around 78,000 clones, 85% to 95% of them present only once. This sequence originates from a human donor in good health. This chain uses TRBV5-4 with TRBJ1-2; D unclear. Sequencing used T cells isolated from PBMCs. CDR3 in amino acids: CASAPSEGHYGYTF. The DNA of the CDR3 is TGTGCCAGCGCCCCCTCGGAGGGTCACTATGGCTACACCTTC. Full variable domain (missing parts from reference TRBV5-4 and TRBJ1-2): ETGVTQSPTHLIKTRGQQVTLRCSSQSGHNTVSWYQQALGQGPQFIFQYYREEENGRGNFPPRFSGLQFPNYSSELNVNALELDDSALYLCASAPSEGHYGYTFGSGTRLTVV.